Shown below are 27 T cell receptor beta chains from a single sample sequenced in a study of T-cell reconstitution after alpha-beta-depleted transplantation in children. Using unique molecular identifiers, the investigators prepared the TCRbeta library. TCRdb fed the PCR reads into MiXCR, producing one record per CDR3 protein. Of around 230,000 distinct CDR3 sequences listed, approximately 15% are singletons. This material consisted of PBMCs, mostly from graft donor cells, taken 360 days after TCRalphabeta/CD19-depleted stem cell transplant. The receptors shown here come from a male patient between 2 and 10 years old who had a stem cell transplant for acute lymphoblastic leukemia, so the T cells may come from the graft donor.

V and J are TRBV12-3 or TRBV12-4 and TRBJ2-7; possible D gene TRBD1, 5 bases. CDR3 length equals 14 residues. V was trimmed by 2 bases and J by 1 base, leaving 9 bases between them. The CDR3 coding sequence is TGTGCCAGCAGTTTAATGGGGCAGTCCTACGAGCAGTACTTC. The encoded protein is CASSLMGQSYEQYF.

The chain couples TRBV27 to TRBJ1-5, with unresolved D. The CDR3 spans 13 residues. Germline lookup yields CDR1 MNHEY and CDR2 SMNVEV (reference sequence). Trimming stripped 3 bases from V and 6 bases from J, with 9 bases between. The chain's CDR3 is CASSFSPVQPQHF. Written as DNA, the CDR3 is TGTGCCAGCAGTTTCTCTCCCGTTCAGCCCCAGCATTTT.

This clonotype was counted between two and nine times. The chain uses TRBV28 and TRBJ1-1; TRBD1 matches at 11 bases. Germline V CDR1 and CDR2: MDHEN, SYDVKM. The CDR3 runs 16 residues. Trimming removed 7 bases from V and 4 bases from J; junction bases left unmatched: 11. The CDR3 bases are TGTGCCAGCACCCTACCCTCAGGGACAGGGGGCACTGAAGCTTTCTTT. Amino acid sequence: CASTLPSGTGGTEAFF. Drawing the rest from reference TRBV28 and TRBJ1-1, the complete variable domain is DVKVTQSSRYLVKRTGEKVFLECVQDMDHENMFWYRQDPGLGLRLIYFSYDVKMKEKGDIPEGYSVSREKKERFSLILESASTNQTSMYLCASTLPSGTGGTEAFFGQGTRLTVV.

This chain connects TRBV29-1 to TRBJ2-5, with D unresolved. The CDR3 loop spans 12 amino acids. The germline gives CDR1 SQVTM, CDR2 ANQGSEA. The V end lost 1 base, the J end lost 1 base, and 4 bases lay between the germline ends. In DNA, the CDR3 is TGCAGCGTTGAAGTAGTCCAAGAGACCCAGTACTTC. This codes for CSVEVVQETQYF.

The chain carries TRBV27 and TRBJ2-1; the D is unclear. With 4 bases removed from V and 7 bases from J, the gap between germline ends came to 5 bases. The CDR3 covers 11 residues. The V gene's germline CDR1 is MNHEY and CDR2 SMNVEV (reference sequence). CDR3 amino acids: CASSWANEQFF. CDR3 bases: TGTGCCAGCAGTTGGGCGAATGAGCAGTTCTTC.

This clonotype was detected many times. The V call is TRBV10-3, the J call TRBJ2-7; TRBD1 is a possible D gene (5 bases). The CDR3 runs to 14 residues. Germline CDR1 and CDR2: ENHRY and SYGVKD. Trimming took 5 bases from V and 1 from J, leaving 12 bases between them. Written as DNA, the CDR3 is TGTGCCATCAGTCCGACAGTGAGATCCTACGAGCAGTACTTC. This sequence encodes CAISPTVRSYEQYF.

CDR3 sequence: CSASNRGNEQFF. CDR3 coding DNA: TGCAGTGCTAGCAACAGGGGGAATGAGCAGTTCTTC. This chain joins TRBV20-1 and TRBJ2-1, with 8 bases that match TRBD1. CDR1 is DFQATT and CDR2 is SNEGSKA in the germline V gene (reference sequence). The CDR3 runs 12 residues. V dropped 3 bases and J dropped 7; count of bases not matched to a gene: 2.

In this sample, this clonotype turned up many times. Here the CDR3 DNA reads TGCGCCAGCAGCCAATGGCGGGGGGCTGTCAATGAGCAGTTCTTC. It yields the protein CASSQWRGAVNEQFF. The rearrangement links TRBV4-3 to TRBJ2-1, with 8 bases lining up with TRBD2. With 2 bases clipped from V and 6 bases from J, the junction kept 6 bases outside the gene matches. The CDR3 is 15 amino acids. Per the germline V gene, CDR1 is LGHNA and CDR2 is YSLEER.

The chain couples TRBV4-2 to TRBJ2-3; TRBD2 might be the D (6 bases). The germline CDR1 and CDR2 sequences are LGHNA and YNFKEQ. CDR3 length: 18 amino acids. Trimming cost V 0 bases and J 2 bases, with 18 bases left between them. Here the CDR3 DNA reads TGTGCCAGCAGCCAAGATCCGGGGGATCTGGGGCCCACAGATACGCAGTATTTT. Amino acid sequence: CASSQDPGDLGPTDTQYF.

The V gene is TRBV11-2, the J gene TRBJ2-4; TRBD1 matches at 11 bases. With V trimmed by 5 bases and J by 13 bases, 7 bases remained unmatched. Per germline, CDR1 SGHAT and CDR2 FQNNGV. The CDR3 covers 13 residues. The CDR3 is CASSRDRGSGQYF. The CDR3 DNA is TGTGCCAGCAGCCGGGACAGGGGGAGCGGGCAGTACTTC.

The CDR3, as DNA: TGTGCCAGCAGCCTCAGGACAGGGGATACCGGGGAGCTGTTTTTT. This codes for CASSLRTGDTGELFF. The chain uses TRBV7-1 and TRBJ2-2, with TRBD1 matching 9 bases. TRBV7-1 is reported as an ORF; its role is uncertain. V gave up 5 bases and J gave up 5 bases; unmatched junction bases: 6. The CDR3 covers 15 residues.

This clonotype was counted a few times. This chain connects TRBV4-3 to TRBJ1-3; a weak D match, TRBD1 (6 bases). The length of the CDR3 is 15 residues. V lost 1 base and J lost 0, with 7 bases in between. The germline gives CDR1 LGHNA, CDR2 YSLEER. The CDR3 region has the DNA TGCGCCAGCAGCCAAGGGGACATCTCTGGAAACACCATATATTTT. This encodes CASSQGDISGNTIYF.

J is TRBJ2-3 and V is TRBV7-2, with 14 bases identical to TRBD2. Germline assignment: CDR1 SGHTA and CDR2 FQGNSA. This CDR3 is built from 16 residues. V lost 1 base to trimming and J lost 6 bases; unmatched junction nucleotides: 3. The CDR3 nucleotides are TGTGCCAGCAGCTTAGGACTAGCGGGGGGGCCTGATACGCAGTATTTT. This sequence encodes CASSLGLAGGPDTQYF.

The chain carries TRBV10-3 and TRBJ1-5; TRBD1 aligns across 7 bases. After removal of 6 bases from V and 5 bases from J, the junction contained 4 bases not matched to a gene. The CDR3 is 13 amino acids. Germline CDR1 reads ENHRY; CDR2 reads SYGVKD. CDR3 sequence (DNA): TGTGCCATCAGGGGACAGTTGGATCAGCCCCAGCATTTT. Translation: CAIRGQLDQPQHF.

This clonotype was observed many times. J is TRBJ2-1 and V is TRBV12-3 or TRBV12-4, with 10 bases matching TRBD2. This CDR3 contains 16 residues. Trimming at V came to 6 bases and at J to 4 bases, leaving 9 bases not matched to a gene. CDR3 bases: TGTGCCAGCAGCTTTCAGCGGGGGGGCCCTTACAATGAGCAGTTCTTC. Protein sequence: CASSFQRGGPYNEQFF.

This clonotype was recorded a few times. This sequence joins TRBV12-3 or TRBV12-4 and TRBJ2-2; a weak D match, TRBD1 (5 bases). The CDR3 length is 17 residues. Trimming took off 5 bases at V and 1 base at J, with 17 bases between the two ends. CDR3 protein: CASSTTRTGLNTGELFF. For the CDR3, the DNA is TGTGCCAGCAGTACCACCAGAACAGGCCTGAACACCGGGGAGCTGTTTTTT.

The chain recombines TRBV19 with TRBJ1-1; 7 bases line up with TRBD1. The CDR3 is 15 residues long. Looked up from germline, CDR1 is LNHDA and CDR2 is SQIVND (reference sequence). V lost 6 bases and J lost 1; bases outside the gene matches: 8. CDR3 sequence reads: CASSYTGTENTEAFF. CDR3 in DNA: TGTGCCAGTAGCTACACCGGGACAGAGAACACTGAAGCTTTCTTT.

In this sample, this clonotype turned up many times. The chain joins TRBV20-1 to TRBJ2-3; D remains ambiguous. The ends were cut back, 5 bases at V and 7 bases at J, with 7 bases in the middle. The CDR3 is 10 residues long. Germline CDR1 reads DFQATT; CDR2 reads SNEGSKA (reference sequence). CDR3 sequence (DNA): TGCAGTGCTGCGGACCATACGCAGTATTTT. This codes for CSAADHTQYF.

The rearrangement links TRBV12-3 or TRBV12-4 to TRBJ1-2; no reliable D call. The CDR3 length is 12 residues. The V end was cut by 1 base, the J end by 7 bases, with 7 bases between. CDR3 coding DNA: TGTGCCAGCAGTTTAGTGGGATCTGGCTACACCTTC. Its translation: CASSLVGSGYTF.

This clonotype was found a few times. CDR3 protein: CASSQENGRGRYETQYF. In DNA form, the CDR3 reads TGCGCCAGCAGCCAAGAGAATGGGCGGGGGAGGTATGAGACCCAGTACTTC. This chain uses TRBV4-3 with TRBJ2-5; 7 bases map to TRBD2. CDR1 and CDR2 (germline): LGHNA, YSLEER. CDR3 length: 17 amino acids. V was clipped by 0 bases and J by 5 bases; unmatched bases: 12.

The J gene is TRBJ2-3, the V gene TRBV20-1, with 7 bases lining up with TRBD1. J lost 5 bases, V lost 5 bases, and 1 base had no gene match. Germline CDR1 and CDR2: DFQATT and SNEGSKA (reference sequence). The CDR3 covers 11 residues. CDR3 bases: TGCAGTGCTCGGACAGGAGATACGCAGTATTTT. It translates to CSARTGDTQYF.

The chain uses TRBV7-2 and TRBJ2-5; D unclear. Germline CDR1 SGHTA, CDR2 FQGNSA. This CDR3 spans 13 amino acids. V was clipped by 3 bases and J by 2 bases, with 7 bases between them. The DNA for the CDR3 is TGTGCCAGCAGCTTTGACCAACAAGAGACCCAGTACTTC. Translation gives CASSFDQQETQYF.

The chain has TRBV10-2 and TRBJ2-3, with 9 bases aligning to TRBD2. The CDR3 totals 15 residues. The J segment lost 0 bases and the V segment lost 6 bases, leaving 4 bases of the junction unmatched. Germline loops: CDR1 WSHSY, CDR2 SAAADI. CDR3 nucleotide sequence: TGCGCCAGCAGACCTGGACTAGCGAGCACAGATACGCAGTATTTT. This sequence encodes CASRPGLASTDTQYF.

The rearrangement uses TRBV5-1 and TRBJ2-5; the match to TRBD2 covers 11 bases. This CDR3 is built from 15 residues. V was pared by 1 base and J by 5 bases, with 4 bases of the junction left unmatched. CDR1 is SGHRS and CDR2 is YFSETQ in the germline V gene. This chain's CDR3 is CASSLTSGGFETQYF. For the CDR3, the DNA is TGCGCCAGCAGCTTGACTAGCGGGGGATTTGAGACCCAGTACTTC.

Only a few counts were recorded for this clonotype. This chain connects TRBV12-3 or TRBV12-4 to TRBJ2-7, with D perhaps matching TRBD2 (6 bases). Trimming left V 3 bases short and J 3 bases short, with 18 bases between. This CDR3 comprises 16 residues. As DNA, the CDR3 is TGTGCCAGCAGTTTGCTTGGTCTGGCGGGGAGCTACGAGCAGTACTTC. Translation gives CASSLLGLAGSYEQYF.

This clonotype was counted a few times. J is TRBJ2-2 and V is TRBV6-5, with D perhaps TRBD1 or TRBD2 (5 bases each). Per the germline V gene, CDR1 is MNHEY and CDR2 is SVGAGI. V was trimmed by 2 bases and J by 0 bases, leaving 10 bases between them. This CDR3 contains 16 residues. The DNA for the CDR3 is TGTGCCAGCAGTTACGGGGGTGGAGCGAACACCGGGGAGCTGTTTTTT. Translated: CASSYGGGANTGELFF.

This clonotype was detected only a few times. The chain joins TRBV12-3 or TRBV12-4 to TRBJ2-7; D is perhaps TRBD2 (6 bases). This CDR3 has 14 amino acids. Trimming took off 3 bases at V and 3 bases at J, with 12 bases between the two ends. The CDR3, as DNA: TGTGCCAGCAGTTTTGGGACTTCTTTCTACGAGCAGTACTTC. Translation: CASSFGTSFYEQYF.